The next 32 T cell receptor beta chains were all read from a single sample in a study of blood T cell repertoires in COVID-19. Method: immunoSEQ multiplex PCR; TCRdb's copy keeps in-frame clones and lacks some. The data hold about 120,000 clones, with 65% to 90% observed a single time. Sequenced sample: peripheral blood. The source is a man older than 75 with active or convalescent COVID-19.

This clone was counted at least ten times. V and J are TRBV18 and TRBJ2-2; no definite D call. Germline assignment: CDR1 KGHSH and CDR2 LQKENI. V was shortened by 6 bases and J by 4 bases, with 15 bases between the two germline ends. There are 15 residues in the CDR3. CDR3 protein: CASSPPTTGTGELFF. Here the CDR3 DNA reads TGTGCCAGCTCCCCCCCCACGACTGGCACCGGGGAGCTGTTTTTT.

This chain links TRBV7-3 with TRBJ1-2, with 8 bases identical to TRBD1. In germline, CDR1 is SGHTA, CDR2 FQGTGA. The CDR3 runs to 13 residues. With 5 bases clipped from V and 6 bases from J, the junction kept 5 bases outside the gene matches. The CDR3: CASSRQGLDGYTF. The CDR3 DNA sequence: TGTGCCAGCAGCCGACAGGGGCTGGATGGCTACACCTTC.

J is TRBJ2-3 and V is TRBV4-1, with 12 bases that match TRBD2. Germline V CDR1 and CDR2: MGHRA, YSYEKL. CDR3 length: 15 residues. The trim removed 4 bases at V and 4 bases at J, leaving 3 bases unmatched. The CDR3 nucleotides read TGCGCCAGCAGCCTGACTAGCGGGAGCGCAGATACGCAGTATTTT. Translation gives CASSLTSGSADTQYF.

This clone was detected ten times or more. The chain carries TRBV7-3 and TRBJ2-3, with D uncertain. The V end lost 2 bases, the J end lost 2 bases, and 5 bases lay between the germline ends. The germline gives CDR1 SGHTA, CDR2 FQGTGA. CDR3 size: 13 residues. CDR3 sequence (DNA): TGTGCCAGCAGCTTAGCGGACACAGATACGCAGTATTTT. Translated, it gives CASSLADTDTQYF.

The chain couples TRBV3-1 (or the pseudogene TRBV3-2) to TRBJ2-7; D is uncertain. The germline V gene has CDR1 LGHDT and CDR2 YNNKEL (reference sequence). The CDR3 spans 11 residues. The ends were cut back, 4 bases at V and 4 bases at J, with 5 bases in the middle. The DNA of the CDR3 is TGTGCCAGCAGCCTCCGTTACGAGCAGTACTTC. This codes for CASSLRYEQYF.

J is TRBJ1-5 and V is TRBV19; D is unclear. Germline-derived CDR1 and CDR2 are LNHDA and SQIVND (reference sequence). The CDR3 length is 14 residues. V shed 3 bases and J shed 0 bases, with 6 bases lying between them. Here the CDR3 reads CASSMEYSNQPQHF. Here the CDR3 DNA reads TGTGCCAGTAGTATGGAGTATAGCAATCAGCCCCAGCATTTT.

The V call is TRBV18, the J call TRBJ2-5; 8 bases line up with TRBD2. The CDR3 is 15 amino acids. Germline loops: CDR1 KGHSH, CDR2 LQKENI. The V gene end was trimmed by 2 bases and the J gene end by 4 bases; junction bases not matched to a gene: 6. In DNA form, the CDR3 reads TGTGCCAGCTCACCAGTTAGGACTAGCTTAGAGACCCAGTACTTC. Protein: CASSPVRTSLETQYF.

In this sample, this clone turned up once. V is TRBV7-2 and J is TRBJ1-6; D unresolved. CDR3 size: 12 residues. CDR1 is SGHTA, CDR2 FQGNSA, per germline. Trimming stripped 4 bases from V and 7 bases from J, with 5 bases between. CDR3 region: CASSSVNSPLHF. In DNA, the CDR3 is TGTGCCAGCAGCTCCGTAAATTCACCCCTCCACTTT. The entire variable domain, with the rest obtained from reference TRBV7-2 and TRBJ1-6, is as follows: GAGVSQSPSNKVTEKGKDVELRCDPISGHTALYWYRQSLGQGLEFLIYFQGNSAPDKSGLPSDRFSAERTGGSVSTLTIQRTQQEDSAVYLCASSSVNSPLHFGNGTRLTVT.

The chain carries TRBV20-1 and TRBJ1-6; D is unclear. There are 15 residues in the CDR3. Germline CDR1 DFQATT, CDR2 SNEGSKA (reference sequence). V dropped 3 bases and J dropped 2 bases, with 11 bases sitting between them. The CDR3, as DNA: TGCAGTGCTAGTGGCGAGGCGACCTATAATTCACCCCTCCACTTT. This gives the protein CSASGEATYNSPLHF.

The chain couples TRBV21-1 to TRBJ2-7; the D call in the table, TRBD2, was not verified against the DNA. TRBV21-1 is designated a pseudogene. This CDR3 spans 17 amino acids. The CDR3 DNA is TGTGCCAGCAGCTCCCCGGGGCTAGCGGGAGGCAACCACGAGCAGTACTTC. It is translated as CASSSPGLAGGNHEQYF.

The gene calls are TRBV11-2 and TRBJ1-2; 11 bases line up with TRBD1. The CDR3 runs to 13 residues. CDR1 and CDR2 (germline): SGHAT, FQNNGV. Trimming removed 1 base from V and 13 bases from J; junction bases left unmatched: 5. DNA of the CDR3: TGTGCCAGCAGCTTAGTCGGGACAGGGGGGTTCACCTTC. This translates into CASSLVGTGGFTF. Variable domain in full (rest from reference TRBV11-2 and TRBJ1-2): EAGVAQSPRYKIIEKRQSVAFWCNPISGHATLYWYQQILGQGPKLLIQFQNNGVVDDSQLPKDRFSAERLKGVDSTLKIQPAKLEDSAVYLCASSLVGTGGFTFGSGTRLTVV.

This clone has a single count. The genes are TRBV15 and TRBJ2-5; no definite D call. CDR3 length: 15 residues. The ends were cut back, 2 bases at V and 2 bases at J, with 12 bases in the middle. Per germline, CDR1 LNHNV and CDR2 YYDKDF (reference sequence). CDR3 DNA sequence: TGTGCCACCAGCAGAAATCCGGGTCCACAAGAGACCCAGTACTTC. It is translated as CATSRNPGPQETQYF.

In this sample, this clone turned up a few times. The chain joins TRBV5-1 to TRBJ2-2; perhaps TRBD1 as D (5 bases). Trimming pared 5 bases from V and 6 bases from J, leaving 20 bases between. CDR3 size: 16 residues. Germline assignment: CDR1 SGHRS and CDR2 YFSETQ. The CDR3 loop reads CASRGFLGPNAGELFF. In DNA form, the CDR3 reads TGCGCCAGCAGGGGGTTCCTGGGGCCTAATGCCGGGGAGCTGTTTTTT. The variable domain in full, completed from reference TRBV5-1 and TRBJ2-2, reads KAGVTQTPRYLIKTRGQQVTLSCSPISGHRSVSWYQQTPGQGLQFLFEYFSETQRNKGNFPGRFSGRQFSNSRSEMNVSTLELGDSALYLCASRGFLGPNAGELFFGEGSRLTVL.

J is TRBJ2-7 and V is TRBV30, with D maybe TRBD2 (5 bases). Germline CDR1 and CDR2: GTSNPN and SVGIG (reference sequence). The CDR3 sequence is 12 residues long. V shed 4 bases and J shed 1 base, with 8 bases lying between them. The CDR3 region has the DNA TGTGCCTGGAACCTAGCATCCTACGAGCAGTACTTC. Encoded protein: CAWNLASYEQYF.

The chain employs TRBV25-1 and TRBJ1-2; TRBD1 might be the D (5 bases). Germline V CDR1 and CDR2: MGHDK, SYGVNS. The V gene lost 3 bases and the J gene lost 0 bases, with 14 bases spanning the gap. The CDR3 is 16 amino acids. CDR3 in DNA: TGTGCCAGCAGTGATAAACGTGGGGGGACTAACTATGGCTACACCTTC. It is translated as CASSDKRGGTNYGYTF.

The chain links TRBV7-9 to TRBJ1-1, with TRBD1 matching over 7 bases. The CDR3 totals 15 residues. Germline lookup yields CDR1 SEHNR and CDR2 FQNEAQ (reference sequence). Germline trimming cut 1 base from V and 7 bases from J; bases unmatched to any gene: 9. CDR3 loop: CASSLVPVRQGEAFF. The CDR3 DNA reads TGTGCCAGCAGCTTAGTCCCTGTTCGACAGGGTGAAGCTTTCTTT.

The chain links TRBV28 to TRBJ1-5; D is undetermined. Trimming removed 5 bases at V and 3 bases at J, with 11 bases between. Looked up from germline, CDR1 is MDHEN and CDR2 is SYDVKM. The CDR3 is 14 residues long. The CDR3 nucleotides are TGTGCCAGCAGTCCTATAAGATCCAATCAGCCCCAGCATTTT. Its protein product is CASSPIRSNQPQHF.

The rearrangement links TRBV19 to TRBJ1-1; a possible D gene is TRBD1 (5 bases). V lost 3 bases, J lost 1 base, and 12 bases lay in between. Per the germline V gene, CDR1 is LNHDA and CDR2 is SQIVND (reference sequence). The length of the CDR3 is 15 residues. CDR3 amino acids: CASSMLGQRNTEAFF. The CDR3 DNA reads as TGTGCCAGTAGTATGTTGGGGCAGCGGAACACTGAAGCTTTCTTT.

The chain combines TRBV24-1 with TRBJ1-2, with a possible D match to TRBD1 (5 bases). Germline CDR1 reads KGHDR; CDR2 reads SFDVKD. Trimming stripped 5 bases from V and 7 bases from J, with 13 bases between. The CDR3 contains 13 residues. CDR3 nucleotide sequence: TGTGCCACCAGTGGGTTACAGGAGCTTGGCTACACCTTC. Translating it yields CATSGLQELGYTF.

The rearrangement links TRBV5-4 to TRBJ2-5; 7 bases map to TRBD2. This CDR3 is 16 amino acids long. Per germline, CDR1 SGHNT and CDR2 YYREEE (reference sequence). V shed 4 bases, J shed 4 bases, and the junction held 13 bases outside the gene matches. CDR3 nucleotides: TGTGCCAGCAGCCGGGAACAGCGGGACTACTCAGAGACCCAGTACTTC. This gives the protein CASSREQRDYSETQYF. The variable domain in full, completed from reference TRBV5-4 and TRBJ2-5, reads ETGVTQSPTHLIKTRGQQVTLRCSSQSGHNTVSWYQQALGQGPQFIFQYYREEENGRGNFPPRFSGLQFPNYSSELNVNALELDDSALYLCASSREQRDYSETQYFGPGTRLLVL.

The rearrangement joins TRBV2 to TRBJ1-1, with unresolved D. Trimming cost V 0 bases and J 11 bases, with 28 bases left between them. This CDR3 contains 18 residues. The germline CDR1 and CDR2 sequences are SNHLY and FYNNEI. The CDR3 sequence: CASSEALRTGKTGPGAFF. The CDR3, as DNA: TGTGCCAGCAGTGAAGCGCTTCGGACGGGAAAAACGGGCCCAGGCGCTTTCTTT.

The chain combines TRBV5-1 with TRBJ1-1; D call uncertain. From germline, CDR1 is SGHRS and CDR2 YFSETQ. This CDR3 contains 14 residues. V was cut by 0 bases and J by 1 base, with 7 bases left in between. In nucleotides, the CDR3 is TGCGCCAGCAGCTTGGCTCAGAAGAACACTGAAGCTTTCTTT. Its translation is CASSLAQKNTEAFF.

J is TRBJ2-1 and V is TRBV6-4, with TRBD2 matching over 13 bases. Unmatched junction bases numbered 11, after V lost 6 bases and J lost 3 bases. This CDR3 comprises 18 residues. Germline values: CDR1 MRHNA, CDR2 SNTAGT. The CDR3 DNA is TGTGCCAGCAGCCCAAATCCTGGGACTAGCGGGAACTACAATGAGCAGTTCTTC. Translation: CASSPNPGTSGNYNEQFF.

This sequence joins TRBV23-1 and TRBJ1-5, with 9 bases aligning to TRBD1. TRBV23-1 belongs to the ORF category, with a function that is uncertain. CDR3 length: 22 residues. The trim removed 4 bases at V and 4 bases at J, leaving 26 bases unmatched. The CDR3 DNA reads TGCGCCAGCAGTCGCAGGCCCCAACCGGACAGGGGATGGTACGTATGGAATCAGCCCCAGCATTTT. Its protein is CASSRRPQPDRGWYVWNQPQHF.

The chain employs TRBV27 and TRBJ2-1; D perhaps matches TRBD2 (6 bases). Germline V lookup: CDR1 MNHEY, CDR2 SMNVEV (reference sequence). V was shortened by 3 bases and J by 10 bases, with 10 bases between the two germline ends. This CDR3 has 12 residues. This chain's CDR3 is CASSFPGREQFF. As DNA, the CDR3 is TGTGCCAGCAGTTTCCCCGGGAGAGAGCAGTTCTTC.

The V gene is TRBV3-1 (or the pseudogene TRBV3-2), the J gene TRBJ1-2; D possibly corresponds to TRBD1 (5 bases). V was cut by 1 base and J by 11 bases, with 14 bases left in between. CDR1 and CDR2 from the germline V gene are LGHDT and YNNKEL (reference sequence). This CDR3 spans 13 amino acids. CDR3: CASSQAQSRGYTF. The CDR3 DNA follows: TGTGCCAGCAGCCAAGCCCAGAGCCGGGGGTACACCTTC.

The chain carries TRBV24-1 and TRBJ2-2; D possibly corresponds to TRBD1 (5 bases). The V and J ends lost 7 bases and 5 bases respectively, with 22 bases between them. The CDR3 spans 17 residues. Germline lookup yields CDR1 KGHDR and CDR2 SFDVKD. Here the CDR3 reads CATSGTDTLVGTGELFF. DNA for the CDR3: TGTGCCACCAGCGGTACGGACACATTAGTAGGGACCGGGGAGCTGTTTTTT.

The V gene is TRBV4-2, the J gene TRBJ1-4; 7 bases align to TRBD1. This CDR3 is built from 14 residues. Germline values: CDR1 LGHNA, CDR2 YNFKEQ. With 4 bases clipped from V and 8 bases from J, the junction kept 7 bases outside the gene matches. The chain's CDR3 is CASSPGQRSEKLFF. The CDR3 coding sequence is TGTGCCAGCAGCCCGGGACAGCGAAGCGAAAAACTGTTTTTT.

The chain combines TRBV2 with TRBJ2-1; 14 bases map to TRBD2. CDR1 is SNHLY, CDR2 FYNNEI, per germline. This CDR3 has 14 amino acids. The V segment lost 6 bases and the J segment 13 bases; nucleotides outside the gene matches: 8. CDR3 sequence: CASRGTSGRRLQFF. The CDR3 DNA is TGTGCCAGCAGAGGGACTAGCGGGAGACGTCTTCAGTTCTTC.

The chain links TRBV6-5 to TRBJ1-5; TRBD1 matches 7 bases. The CDR3 is 16 residues long. Looked up from germline, CDR1 is MNHEY and CDR2 is SVGAGI. V dropped 0 bases and J dropped 6; count of bases not matched to a gene: 8. CDR3 region: CASSYSNRGNGQPQHF. The CDR3 bases are TGTGCCAGCAGTTACTCGAACAGGGGTAACGGTCAGCCCCAGCATTTT.

With respect to this clone: The sample holds other DNA sequences that translate to the same CDR3. The rearrangement links TRBV7-2 to TRBJ2-7; the D gene is possibly TRBD2 (7 bases). Germline assignment: CDR1 SGHTA and CDR2 FQGNSA. V was pared by 0 bases and J by 5 bases, with 11 bases between. The CDR3 covers 14 residues. The CDR3, as DNA: TGTGCCAGCAGCTTAGCGGGGGGGCCCGACGAGCAGTACTTC. This encodes CASSLAGGPDEQYF. Based on the CDR3 plus reference TRBV7-2 and TRBJ2-7, the full variable domain is GAGVSQSPSNKVTEKGKDVELRCDPISGHTALYWYRQSLGQGLEFLIYFQGNSAPDKSGLPSDRFSAERTGGSVSTLTIQRTQQEDSAVYLCASSLAGGPDEQYFGPGTRLTVT.

The rearrangement links TRBV24-1 to TRBJ1-4; TRBD1 matches 8 bases. CDR1 is KGHDR and CDR2 is SFDVKD in the germline V gene. The V and J ends lost 9 bases and 3 bases, in that order; junction bases with no gene match: 17. This CDR3 contains 18 residues. CDR3 in amino acids: CATDFRGRGRISNEKLFF. The CDR3 DNA follows: TGTGCCACCGACTTCAGGGGGCGTGGAAGAATCTCTAATGAAAAACTGTTTTTT.